This T cell receptor beta chain was found in a study of T cell responses to AZD1222 COVID-19 vaccine. V trimming: 3 bases; J trimming: 6 bases; junction bases outside the gene matches: 10. This CDR3 spans 14 amino acids. Germline CDR1 reads GTSNPN; CDR2 reads SVGIG (reference sequence). Only one count was recorded for this clone. No antigen is known for it. Study-level findings and limits: Just a handful of AZD1222 recipients were seropositive at baseline. Mostly white British, mostly female donors; authors suggested clonal diversity may be underestimated.

The protocol was immunoSEQ multiplex PCR, while the TCRdb copy is restricted to in-frame clones and leaves out a portion. The sample lists about 120,000 clones, more than 75% occurring once. The chain carries TRBV30 and TRBJ1-2, with TRBD1 matching over 7 bases. The sample was peripheral blood, taken on day 0 of AZD1222 vaccination. The sequence was obtained from an adult in good health. CDR3 sequence reads: CAWSDRQGVHGYTF. In DNA form, the CDR3 reads TGTGCCTGGAGCGACAGACAGGGTGTACATGGCTACACCTTC.